The rows below give T cell receptor beta chains drawn from one sample of a study of blood T cells in healthy people across ages. TCRdb re-analysed the 5' RACE reads in MiXCR, keeping a single row per CDR3 protein. The repertoire holds 1.5 million to 2 million distinct CDR3 sequences, with about 28% as singletons. Sequencing used blood. These receptors were obtained from a woman aged 25 to 39 in good health. CDR3s include the opening cysteine and the closing phenylalanine or tryptophan. The D gene is left open where the match is weak. The listing skips clone size in some rows; elsewhere it reads once, few, many or a size class.

CDR3 length: 15
J gene: TRBJ2-2
V gene: TRBV6-2/TRBV6-3
clone size: NA
D gene: TRBD2
CDR3 DNA: TGTGCCAGCAGACTAGCGGGTCCGAACACCGGGGAGCTGTTTTTT
CDR3 protein: CASRLAGPNTGELFF

CDR3 length: 14
J gene: TRBJ1-4
V gene: TRBV27
clone size: few
D gene: NA
CDR3 DNA: TGTGCCAGCAGTTTGACAGCAACTAATAAAAAACTGTTTTTT
CDR3 protein: CASSLTATNKKLFF

CDR3 length: 15
J gene: TRBJ2-1
V gene: TRBV7-2
clone size: NA
D gene: TRBD2
CDR3 DNA: TGTGCCAGCAGCCTTGGGACGGGGAGGGTAAATGAGCAGTTCTTC
CDR3 protein: CASSLGTGRVNEQFF

CDR3 length: 14
J gene: TRBJ2-7
V gene: TRBV4-1
clone size: few
D gene: NA
CDR3 DNA: TGCGCCAGCAGCCAGTATGGTACAGCCTACGAGCAGTACTTC
CDR3 protein: CASSQYGTAYEQYF

CDR3 length: 14
J gene: TRBJ2-3
V gene: TRBV29-1
clone size: NA
D gene: TRBD2
CDR3 DNA: TGCAGCGTGCCTACTAGCGGGAGATTTGATACGCAGTATTTT
CDR3 protein: CSVPTSGRFDTQYF

CDR3 length: 15
J gene: TRBJ2-1
V gene: TRBV4-3
clone size: many
D gene: NA
CDR3 DNA: TGCGCCAGCAGCCAAGTTGGAGACTCCTACAATGAGCAGTTCTTC
CDR3 protein: CASSQVGDSYNEQFF

CDR3 length: 14
J gene: TRBJ2-1
V gene: TRBV29-1
clone size: few
D gene: NA
CDR3 DNA: TGCAGCTACCCTAGCGTCCCATCCCTCAATGAGCAGTTCTTC
CDR3 protein: CSYPSVPSLNEQFF

CDR3 length: 12
J gene: TRBJ2-1
V gene: TRBV20-1
clone size: few
D gene: TRBD2
CDR3 DNA: TGCAGTCTAGGACTAGCCCACAATGAGCAGTTCTTC
CDR3 protein: CSLGLAHNEQFF

CDR3 length: 16
J gene: TRBJ2-2
V gene: TRBV9
clone size: few
D gene: NA
CDR3 DNA: TGTGCCAGCAGCCCACTTGGGGGGGCGGACACCGGGGAGCTGTTTTTT
CDR3 protein: CASSPLGGADTGELFF

CDR3 length: 14
J gene: TRBJ2-7
V gene: TRBV28
clone size: many
D gene: NA
CDR3 DNA: TGTGCCAGCAGTTGGCAGGCGGTCTCCTACGAGCAGTACTTC
CDR3 protein: CASSWQAVSYEQYF

CDR3 length: 14
J gene: TRBJ2-7
V gene: TRBV5-1
clone size: many
D gene: TRBD1
CDR3 DNA: TGCGCCAGCAGCTTTGGACAGGGGCGCAACGAGCAGTACTTC
CDR3 protein: CASSFGQGRNEQYF

CDR3 length: 14
J gene: TRBJ2-4
V gene: TRBV28
clone size: few
D gene: TRBD1
CDR3 DNA: TGTGCCAGCAGTTCCCGGGACAGGAGGAACATTCAGTACTTC
CDR3 protein: CASSSRDRRNIQYF

CDR3 length: 13
J gene: TRBJ2-5
V gene: TRBV6-2/TRBV6-3
clone size: NA
D gene: TRBD2
CDR3 DNA: TGTGCCAGCAAACTAGCGCCCCAAGAGACCCAGTACTTC
CDR3 protein: CASKLAPQETQYF

CDR3 length: 15
J gene: TRBJ2-7
V gene: TRBV7-2
clone size: few
D gene: NA
CDR3 DNA: TGTGCCAGCAGCCCCGGGCCCTATTCCCTCTACGAGCAGTACTTC
CDR3 protein: CASSPGPYSLYEQYF

CDR3 length: 16
J gene: TRBJ2-7
V gene: TRBV7-9
clone size: NA
D gene: NA
CDR3 DNA: TGTGCCAGCAGCCCGAAGGTGAGCGGCTCCTCCTACGAGCAGTACTTC
CDR3 protein: CASSPKVSGSSYEQYF

CDR3 length: 16
J gene: TRBJ1-2
V gene: TRBV12-3/TRBV12-4
clone size: NA
D gene: NA
CDR3 DNA: TGTGCCAGCAGTTTCGGGACGGCAAATACTAACTATGGCTACACCTTC
CDR3 protein: CASSFGTANTNYGYTF

CDR3 length: 14
J gene: TRBJ2-3
V gene: TRBV7-2
clone size: many
D gene: TRBD1
CDR3 DNA: TGTGCCAGCAGCTCGGGACAGGCCACAGATACGCAGTATTTT
CDR3 protein: CASSSGQATDTQYF

CDR3 length: 20
J gene: TRBJ2-1
V gene: TRBV20-1
clone size: NA
D gene: TRBD2
CDR3 DNA: TGCAGTGCTAGAGCTTTTTCGACTAGCGGGAGGTATCGCTCCTACAATGAGCAGTTCTTC
CDR3 protein: CSARAFSTSGRYRSYNEQFF

CDR3 length: 16
J gene: TRBJ2-3
V gene: TRBV25-1
clone size: NA
D gene: TRBD2
CDR3 DNA: TGTGCCAGCAGTGATCCACCGCGGGGCGGGGGAGATACGCAGTATTTT
CDR3 protein: CASSDPPRGGGDTQYF

CDR3 length: 12
J gene: TRBJ2-5
V gene: TRBV10-3
clone size: many
D gene: TRBD2
CDR3 DNA: TGTGCCACACTGGACGGGGGGGAGACCCAGTACTTC
CDR3 protein: CATLDGGETQYF

CDR3 length: 17
J gene: TRBJ2-1
V gene: TRBV28
clone size: few
D gene: TRBD1
CDR3 DNA: TGTGCCAGCAGTCCGGGACAGGGTACCAGCTCCTACAATGAGCAGTTCTTC
CDR3 protein: CASSPGQGTSSYNEQFF

CDR3 length: 14
J gene: TRBJ1-1
V gene: TRBV7-9
clone size: NA
D gene: NA
CDR3 DNA: TGTGCCAGCAGTTCATGGACCCTTGAGACTGAAGCTTTCTTT
CDR3 protein: CASSSWTLETEAFF

CDR3 length: 14
J gene: TRBJ1-6
V gene: TRBV5-4
clone size: few
D gene: NA
CDR3 DNA: TGTGCCAGCAGCCCCGAATTGCATAATTCACCCCTCCACTTT
CDR3 protein: CASSPELHNSPLHF

CDR3 length: 14
J gene: TRBJ2-5
V gene: TRBV7-2
clone size: NA
D gene: NA
CDR3 DNA: TGTGCCAGCAGCTCTAAGAACGGCCAAGAGACCCAGTACTTC
CDR3 protein: CASSSKNGQETQYF

CDR3 length: 14
J gene: TRBJ1-2
V gene: TRBV12-3/TRBV12-4
clone size: NA
D gene: NA
CDR3 DNA: TGTGCCAGCAGTCGGGGGGGAAAAATGATTGGCTACACCTTC
CDR3 protein: CASSRGGKMIGYTF

CDR3 length: 15
J gene: TRBJ1-5
V gene: TRBV24-1
clone size: NA
D gene: NA
CDR3 DNA: TGTGCCACCAGTGATTTGGTGGCAGGCAATCAGCCCCAGCATTTT
CDR3 protein: CATSDLVAGNQPQHF

CDR3 length: 13
J gene: TRBJ2-1
V gene: TRBV5-1
clone size: few
D gene: TRBD1
CDR3 DNA: TGCGCCAGCGGCCACAGGGGGAGCAATGAGCAGTTCTTC
CDR3 protein: CASGHRGSNEQFF

CDR3 length: 16
J gene: TRBJ2-3
V gene: TRBV7-9
clone size: few
D gene: TRBD2
CDR3 DNA: TGTGCCAGCAGCTTCCCCAGCGGGAGGAGCACAGATACGCAGTATTTT
CDR3 protein: CASSFPSGRSTDTQYF

CDR3 length: 17
J gene: TRBJ2-5
V gene: TRBV27
clone size: NA
D gene: NA
CDR3 DNA: TGTGCCAGCAGCTCCCGCCCGGGGAGGGGGCGTCAAGAGACCCAGTACTTC
CDR3 protein: CASSSRPGRGRQETQYF

CDR3 length: 14
J gene: TRBJ1-6
V gene: TRBV5-1
clone size: NA
D gene: NA
CDR3 DNA: TGCGCCAGCAGCCCGACGGGGGAGAATTCACTCCTCCACTTT
CDR3 protein: CASSPTGENSLLHF

CDR3 length: 14
J gene: TRBJ2-5
V gene: TRBV5-1
clone size: NA
D gene: TRBD1
CDR3 DNA: TGCGCCAGCACCCGCGGACAGGGGGCAGAGACCCAGTACTTC
CDR3 protein: CASTRGQGAETQYF

CDR3 length: 14
J gene: TRBJ1-2
V gene: TRBV10-3
clone size: few
D gene: TRBD1
CDR3 DNA: TGTGCCATCAGTGACCCGACAGGGTTGGGAGGCTACACCTTC
CDR3 protein: CAISDPTGLGGYTF

CDR3 length: 13
J gene: TRBJ1-1
V gene: TRBV19
clone size: few
D gene: NA
CDR3 DNA: TGTGCCAGTAGTATAGGGACTAACACTGAAGCTTTCTTT
CDR3 protein: CASSIGTNTEAFF

CDR3 length: 14
J gene: TRBJ1-5
V gene: TRBV10-3
clone size: few
D gene: NA
CDR3 DNA: TGTGCCATCAGTGAGGGATGGAGCAATCAGCCCCAGCATTTT
CDR3 protein: CAISEGWSNQPQHF

CDR3 length: 15
J gene: TRBJ2-1
V gene: TRBV7-8
clone size: once
D gene: NA
CDR3 DNA: TGTGCCAGCAGCTTATTAGCGGCTTCAGGGAATGAGCAGTTCTTC
CDR3 protein: CASSLLAASGNEQFF

CDR3 length: 13
J gene: TRBJ2-1
V gene: TRBV20-1
clone size: NA
D gene: TRBD2
CDR3 DNA: TGCAGTGCTAGAGCCCCAGCGGGAGAAGAGCAGTTCTTC
CDR3 protein: CSARAPAGEEQFF

CDR3 length: 13
J gene: TRBJ1-4
V gene: TRBV4-2
clone size: NA
D gene: TRBD1
CDR3 DNA: TGTGCCAGCAGCCAACCGGACAGGGAAAAACTGTTTTTT
CDR3 protein: CASSQPDREKLFF

CDR3 length: 14
J gene: TRBJ2-4
V gene: TRBV3-1
clone size: NA
D gene: NA
CDR3 DNA: TGTGCCAGCAGCCAAGAGGTGAAGCAAAACATTCAGTACTTC
CDR3 protein: CASSQEVKQNIQYF

CDR3 length: 14
J gene: TRBJ1-1
V gene: TRBV6-5
clone size: NA
D gene: NA
CDR3 DNA: TGTGCCAGCAGTTACGGGCAGTATAACACTGAAGCTTTCTTT
CDR3 protein: CASSYGQYNTEAFF

CDR3 length: 16
J gene: TRBJ2-3
V gene: TRBV9
clone size: NA
D gene: NA
CDR3 DNA: TGTGCCAGCAGCGTAGGGGGGGGCGGTGGCACAGATACGCAGTATTTT
CDR3 protein: CASSVGGGGGTDTQYF

CDR3 length: 16
J gene: TRBJ2-1
V gene: TRBV7-2
clone size: NA
D gene: TRBD1
CDR3 DNA: TGTGCCAGCAGCTCACGATGGGACAGGATAAACAATGAGCAGTTCTTC
CDR3 protein: CASSSRWDRINNEQFF

CDR3 length: 15
J gene: TRBJ1-6
V gene: TRBV5-1
clone size: NA
D gene: NA
CDR3 DNA: TGCGCCAGCAGCATTGACGGGCCGGGAGATTCACCCCTCCACTTT
CDR3 protein: CASSIDGPGDSPLHF

CDR3 length: 15
J gene: TRBJ2-3
V gene: TRBV11-2
clone size: NA
D gene: NA
CDR3 DNA: TGTGCCAGCAGCGAACGAGCGACTAGCACAGATACGCAGTATTTT
CDR3 protein: CASSERATSTDTQYF

CDR3 length: 15
J gene: TRBJ2-1
V gene: TRBV19
clone size: NA
D gene: NA
CDR3 DNA: TGTGCTAGTAGTATAGGAGGGGGCTACCCCAATGAGCAGTTCTTC
CDR3 protein: CASSIGGGYPNEQFF

CDR3 length: 12
J gene: TRBJ1-2
V gene: TRBV7-2
clone size: NA
D gene: NA
CDR3 DNA: TGTGCCATCACCCAAGCTAACTATGGCTACACCTTC
CDR3 protein: CAITQANYGYTF

CDR3 length: 14
J gene: TRBJ1-2
V gene: TRBV29-1
clone size: few
D gene: NA
CDR3 DNA: TGCTGCGTCCGAGAGTGGGGACGGACCAATGGCTACACCTTC
CDR3 protein: CCVREWGRTNGYTF

CDR3 length: 13
J gene: TRBJ2-3
V gene: TRBV3-1
clone size: few
D gene: NA
CDR3 DNA: TGTGCCAGCAGTCATATTAGCACAGATACGCAGTATTTT
CDR3 protein: CASSHISTDTQYF